Below, 17 T cell receptor beta chains from the same sample are listed, as sequenced in a study of blood T cells in healthy people across ages. For the second PCR, which ran for about 6 to 12 cycles, a sample-barcoded 5' primer and a J-beta primer mix were used. TCRdb re-called the 5' RACE reads with MiXCR, one entry per CDR3 protein. The data show more than 1,400,000 distinct CDR3 sequences, with about 40% seen just once and approximately 7.9% held by the top ten. The sequenced sample was blood. Every receptor here comes from a woman between 18 and 29 years old in good health.

This clonotype was detected many times. The rearrangement joins TRBV4-1 to TRBJ2-5; 11 bases match TRBD2. The J segment lost 4 bases and the V segment lost 3 bases, leaving 7 bases of the junction unmatched. The CDR3 has 16 amino acids. Germline V gene lookup returns CDR1 MGHRA and CDR2 YSYEKL. The CDR3 loop is CASSQSSGGLRETQYF. In DNA form, the CDR3 reads TGCGCCAGCAGCCAGTCTAGCGGGGGGCTAAGAGAGACCCAGTACTTC.

The chain employs TRBV7-8 and TRBJ2-3; a possible D gene is TRBD2 (7 bases). V lost 5 bases, J lost 5 bases, and 20 bases lay in between. Germline V lookup: CDR1 SGHVS, CDR2 FQNEAQ. The CDR3 sequence is 16 residues long. The DNA for the CDR3 is TGTGCCAGCAGCCTCGGAGGGGGGGCCGGAGAAGATACGCAGTATTTT. Translating it yields CASSLGGGAGEDTQYF.

This chain uses TRBV3-1 with TRBJ1-1; D is possibly TRBD1 (6 bases). Germline CDR1 LGHDT, CDR2 YNNKEL (reference sequence). The CDR3 extends over 12 amino acids. The V and J ends lost 1 base and 11 bases respectively, with 11 bases between them. The CDR3 here is CASSQVPGAAFF. CDR3 nucleotide sequence: TGTGCCAGCAGCCAAGTCCCAGGGGCGGCTTTCTTT.

The chain is built from TRBV5-1 and TRBJ2-1, with TRBD2 matching over 10 bases. The CDR3 is 15 amino acids. From germline, CDR1 is SGHRS and CDR2 YFSETQ. J gave up 7 bases and V 1 base, and 5 bases lay outside the gene matches. CDR3 nucleotides: TGCGCCAGCAGCTTGAGTGGACTAGCGGCTAATGAGCAGTTCTTC. Translation gives CASSLSGLAANEQFF.

The rearrangement joins TRBV11-3 to TRBJ2-1, with D hard to call. The CDR3 contains 15 residues. The V gene's germline CDR1 is SGHNT and CDR2 YENEEA. The V and J ends lost 0 bases and 7 bases respectively, with 13 bases between them. In DNA form, the CDR3 reads TGTGCCAGCAGCTTAGATGGTCCCCGTGGGAATGAGCAGTTCTTC. Translated, it gives CASSLDGPRGNEQFF.

The V and J genes are TRBV6-4 and TRBJ1-5; 8 bases map to TRBD1. The CDR3 sequence is 17 residues long. The germline V gene has CDR1 MRHNA and CDR2 SNTAGT. With 2 bases clipped from V and 4 bases from J, the junction kept 10 bases outside the gene matches. CDR3 nucleotides: TGTGCCAGCAGTGACCAACCCAGGGGGCCGGTGAATCAGCCCCAGCATTTT. It codes for CASSDQPRGPVNQPQHF.

This sequence joins TRBV28 and TRBJ2-6, with D perhaps TRBD2 (6 bases). The CDR3 is 21 residues long. From germline, CDR1 is MDHEN and CDR2 SYDVKM. With 5 bases removed from V and 5 bases from J, the gap between germline ends came to 31 bases. CDR3 residues: CASSVNYGTPAKLGWANVLTF. The CDR3 coding sequence is TGTGCCAGCAGTGTCAACTACGGGACTCCTGCTAAGCTTGGTTGGGCCAACGTCCTGACTTTC.

This clonotype was seen only a few times. The chain joins TRBV20-1 to TRBJ2-1; 14 bases agree with TRBD2. The CDR3 covers 17 residues. Germline assignment: CDR1 DFQATT and CDR2 SNEGSKA (reference sequence). Germline trimming cut 3 bases from V and 15 bases from J; bases unmatched to any gene: 19. DNA of the CDR3: TGCAGTGCTAGGGACCCGGGACTAGCGGGGGCTCCCCAGGGGTTGTTCTTC. This encodes CSARDPGLAGAPQGLFF.

This clonotype occurred a few times. The chain couples TRBV20-1 to TRBJ1-5; 7 bases are shared with TRBD1. The germline CDR1 and CDR2 sequences are DFQATT and SNEGSKA (reference sequence). The CDR3 is 17 amino acids. With 6 bases clipped from V and 0 bases from J, the junction kept 14 bases outside the gene matches. The CDR3 nucleotides are TGCAGTGCAAACTGGGGACAGCAAATTCCTAGCAATCAGCCCCAGCATTTT. It codes for CSANWGQQIPSNQPQHF.

The rearrangement uses TRBV20-1 and TRBJ2-2; D is possibly TRBD2 (5 bases). V was trimmed by 4 bases and J by 0 bases, leaving 15 bases between them. Per the germline V gene, CDR1 is DFQATT and CDR2 is SNEGSKA (reference sequence). The CDR3 is 16 amino acids. CDR3 sequence: CSANERGGPNTGELFF. CDR3 bases: TGCAGTGCTAATGAGCGTGGAGGACCGAACACCGGGGAGCTGTTTTTT.

This chain links TRBV5-6 with TRBJ2-5, with 7 positions matching TRBD2. The J call could be wrong; TRBJ2-7 is a better fit for the DNA end. The CDR3 extends over 14 amino acids. The germline V gene has CDR1 SGHDT and CDR2 YYEEEE. The CDR3 sequence is CASHRWGGNYEQYF. CDR3 DNA sequence: TGTGCCAGCCATCGGTGGGGAGGGAATTACGAGCAGTACTTC.

Details on this clonotype: Relative to the germline gene, one junction end is altered; a read error may explain this. The chain recombines TRBV29-1 with TRBJ2-1; a possible D gene is TRBD2 (5 bases). The CDR3 extends over 15 amino acids. Germline V lookup: CDR1 SQVTM, CDR2 ANQGSEA. CDR3 nucleotides: TGCAGCGTCGGCCTTTTCCGAGGGCCCTACAATGGGCAGTTCTTC. Protein product: CSVGLFRGPYNGQFF.

The rearrangement joins TRBV11-2 to TRBJ2-2; TRBD2 matches 9 bases. Germline V gene data show CDR1 as SGHAT and CDR2 as FQNNGV. The CDR3 runs to 14 residues. The V and J ends lost 7 bases and 4 bases, in that order; junction bases with no gene match: 4. DNA of the CDR3: TGTGCCAGCAAGCGGGAGGAGGTCACCGGGGAGCTGTTTTTT. This gives the protein CASKREEVTGELFF.

The chain joins TRBV20-1 to TRBJ2-1; tentative D call: TRBD2 (6 bases). V gave up 7 bases and J gave up 6 bases, with 13 bases separating them. The CDR3 covers 12 residues. Germline-derived CDR1 and CDR2 are DFQATT and SNEGSKA (reference sequence). The CDR3 DNA reads as TGCAGTGTCCTAGCGATTGGCAATGAGCAGTTCTTC. It yields the protein CSVLAIGNEQFF.

The chain uses TRBV7-2 and TRBJ2-7, with a tentative D call TRBD2 (6 bases). Trimming took off 5 bases at V and 7 bases at J, with 21 bases between the two ends. Germline V gene data show CDR1 as SGHTA and CDR2 as FQGNSA. The length of the CDR3 is 15 residues. CDR3 loop: CASSPGSTAYNEQYF. Written as DNA, the CDR3 is TGTGCCAGCAGCCCCGGGAGCACCGCCTACAATGAGCAGTACTTC.

The chain has TRBV29-1 and TRBJ2-5; D perhaps matches TRBD1 (6 bases). Germline lookup yields CDR1 SQVTM and CDR2 ANQGSEA. V was trimmed by 7 bases and J by 4 bases, leaving 10 bases between them. The CDR3 covers 11 residues. Written as DNA, the CDR3 is TGCAGCGCCGTCAGGGGAGAGACCCAGTACTTC. It translates to CSAVRGETQYF. The full variable domain, completed using reference TRBV29-1 and TRBJ2-5, is SAVISQKPSRDICQRGTSLTIQCQVDSQVTMMFWYRQQPGQSLTLIATANQGSEATYESGFVIDKFPISRPNLTFSTLTVSNMSPEDSSIYLCSAVRGETQYFGPGTRLLVL.

The rearrangement uses TRBV6-6 and TRBJ2-1, with D maybe TRBD2 (5 bases). The CDR3 consists of 13 residues. Germline V gives CDR1 MNHNY, CDR2 SVGAGI (reference sequence). V lost 2 bases to trimming and J lost 15 bases, with 17 bases between them. The CDR3 DNA reads as TGTGCCAGCAGTTACACCCCCCTCGGGGAGTGGTTCTTC. Residues: CASSYTPLGEWFF.